This T cell receptor (beta chain) was captured by sequencing in a study of type 1 and type 2 diabetes patients. Germline V gene lookup returns CDR1 SGHDT and CDR2 YYEEEE. This CDR3 contains 14 residues. The germline V and J ends were trimmed by 6 bases and 8 bases, with 18 bases remaining between them. Genomic DNA was the PCR template. Multiplex PCR with 30 forward and 13 reverse primers amplified the TCR beta CDR3. From the multiplex PCR reads, TCRdb called clonotypes with MiXCR, one entry per CDR3 protein. The sample consists of fewer than 300,000 distinct CDR3 sequences, more than 40% of them appearing once.

Input material: peripheral blood mononuclear cells (PBMCs). This receptor was obtained from a man younger than 35 with type 2 diabetes. The chain has TRBV5-6 and TRBJ2-1; D not resolved. The CDR3 protein is CASTVDRHFYEQFF. The CDR3 DNA reads TGTGCCAGCACTGTGGATAGACATTTTTATGAGCAGTTCTTC.